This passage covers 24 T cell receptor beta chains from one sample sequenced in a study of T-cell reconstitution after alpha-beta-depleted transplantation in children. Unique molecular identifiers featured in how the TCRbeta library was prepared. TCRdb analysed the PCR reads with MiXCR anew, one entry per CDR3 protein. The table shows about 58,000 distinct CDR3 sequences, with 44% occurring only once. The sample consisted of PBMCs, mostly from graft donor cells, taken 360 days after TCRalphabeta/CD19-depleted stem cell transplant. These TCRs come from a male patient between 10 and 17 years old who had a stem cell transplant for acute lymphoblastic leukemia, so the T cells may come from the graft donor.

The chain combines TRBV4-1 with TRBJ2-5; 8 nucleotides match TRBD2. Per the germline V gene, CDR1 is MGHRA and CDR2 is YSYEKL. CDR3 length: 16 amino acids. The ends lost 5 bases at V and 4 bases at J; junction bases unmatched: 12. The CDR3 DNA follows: TGCGCCAGCAGCACAAATCCGGGACTAGTGGCAGAGACCCAGTACTTC. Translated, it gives CASSTNPGLVAETQYF.

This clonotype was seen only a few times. CDR3 DNA sequence: TGCAGCGTTGTGGACAGGTCTTCGGAGAACACTGAAGCTTTCTTT. It codes for CSVVDRSSENTEAFF. This chain joins TRBV29-1 and TRBJ1-1; 7 bases align to TRBD1. The trim removed 4 bases at V and 1 base at J, leaving 9 bases unmatched. There are 15 residues in the CDR3. Germline V gene lookup returns CDR1 SQVTM and CDR2 ANQGSEA. Variable domain in full (rest from reference TRBV29-1 and TRBJ1-1): SAVISQKPSRDICQRGTSLTIQCQVDSQVTMMFWYRQQPGQSLTLIATANQGSEATYESGFVIDKFPISRPNLTFSTLTVSNMSPEDSSIYLCSVVDRSSENTEAFFGQGTRLTVV.

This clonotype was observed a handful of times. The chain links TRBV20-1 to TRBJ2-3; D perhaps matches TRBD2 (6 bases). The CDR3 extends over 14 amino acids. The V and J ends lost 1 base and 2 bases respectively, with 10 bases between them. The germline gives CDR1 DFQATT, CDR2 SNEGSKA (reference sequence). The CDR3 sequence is CSARVGEVTDTQYF. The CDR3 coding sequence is TGCAGTGCTAGAGTGGGGGAGGTCACAGATACGCAGTATTTT.

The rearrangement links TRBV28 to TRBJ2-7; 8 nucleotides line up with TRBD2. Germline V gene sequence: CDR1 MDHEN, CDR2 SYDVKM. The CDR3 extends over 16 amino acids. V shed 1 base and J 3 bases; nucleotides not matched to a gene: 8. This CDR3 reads CASSLSELAADYEQYF. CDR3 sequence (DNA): TGTGCCAGCAGTTTATCCGAACTAGCGGCGGACTACGAGCAGTACTTC. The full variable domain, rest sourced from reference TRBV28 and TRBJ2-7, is DVKVTQSSRYLVKRTGEKVFLECVQDMDHENMFWYRQDPGLGLRLIYFSYDVKMKEKGDIPEGYSVSREKKERFSLILESASTNQTSMYLCASSLSELAADYEQYFGPGTRLTVT.

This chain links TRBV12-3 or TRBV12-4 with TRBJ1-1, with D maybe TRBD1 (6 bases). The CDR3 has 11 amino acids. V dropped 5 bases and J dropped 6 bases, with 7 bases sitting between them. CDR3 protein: CASSPGAEAFF. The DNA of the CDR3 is TGTGCCAGCAGTCCAGGGGCTGAAGCTTTCTTT.

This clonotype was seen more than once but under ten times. The CDR3 loop reads CASSLYLAGNTGELFF. In DNA form, the CDR3 reads TGTGCCAGCAGTTTATACCTAGCGGGGAACACCGGGGAGCTGTTTTTT. The chain employs TRBV12-3 or TRBV12-4 and TRBJ2-2; 8 nucleotides align to TRBD2. This CDR3 is built from 16 residues. The J segment lost 1 base and the V segment lost 2 bases, leaving 3 bases of the junction unmatched.

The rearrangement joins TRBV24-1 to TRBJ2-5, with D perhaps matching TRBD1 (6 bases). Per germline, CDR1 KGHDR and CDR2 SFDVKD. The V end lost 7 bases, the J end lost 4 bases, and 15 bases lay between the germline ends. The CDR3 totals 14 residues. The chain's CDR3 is CATSLRGSGETQYF. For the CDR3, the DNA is TGTGCCACCAGCCTCAGGGGATCGGGAGAGACCCAGTACTTC.

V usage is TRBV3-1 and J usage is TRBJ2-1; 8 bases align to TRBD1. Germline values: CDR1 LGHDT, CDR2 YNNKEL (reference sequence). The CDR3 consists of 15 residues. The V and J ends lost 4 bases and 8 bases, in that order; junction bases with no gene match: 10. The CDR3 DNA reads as TGTGCCAGCAGCCTCCCCAGGGACAGGATGGATGAGCAGTTCTTC. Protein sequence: CASSLPRDRMDEQFF.

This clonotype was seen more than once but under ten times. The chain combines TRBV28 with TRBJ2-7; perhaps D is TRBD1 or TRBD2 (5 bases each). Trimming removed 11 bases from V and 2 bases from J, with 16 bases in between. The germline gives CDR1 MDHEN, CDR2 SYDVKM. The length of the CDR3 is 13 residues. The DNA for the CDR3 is TGTGCCGCCCGTCCCCAGGGAGCCTACGAGCAGTACTTC. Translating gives CAARPQGAYEQYF.

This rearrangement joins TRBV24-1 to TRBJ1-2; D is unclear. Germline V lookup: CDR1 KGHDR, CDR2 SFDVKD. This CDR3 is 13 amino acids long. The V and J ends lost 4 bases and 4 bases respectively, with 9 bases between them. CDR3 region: CATSDLLGYGYTF. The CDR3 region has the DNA TGTGCCACCAGTGACCTGCTGGGCTATGGCTACACCTTC.

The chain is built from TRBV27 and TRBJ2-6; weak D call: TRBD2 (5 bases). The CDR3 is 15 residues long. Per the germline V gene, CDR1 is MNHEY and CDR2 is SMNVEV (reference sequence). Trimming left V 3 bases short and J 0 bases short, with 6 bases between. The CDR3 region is CASSFSDSGANVLTF. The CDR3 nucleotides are TGTGCCAGCAGTTTTAGCGACTCTGGGGCCAACGTCCTGACTTTC.

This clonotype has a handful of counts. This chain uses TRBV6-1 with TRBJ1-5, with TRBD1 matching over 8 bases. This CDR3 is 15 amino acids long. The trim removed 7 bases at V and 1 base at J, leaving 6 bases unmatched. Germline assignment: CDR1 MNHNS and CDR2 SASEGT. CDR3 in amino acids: CASKGTGRSNQPQHF. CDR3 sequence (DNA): TGTGCCAGCAAAGGGACAGGACGGAGCAATCAGCCCCAGCATTTT.

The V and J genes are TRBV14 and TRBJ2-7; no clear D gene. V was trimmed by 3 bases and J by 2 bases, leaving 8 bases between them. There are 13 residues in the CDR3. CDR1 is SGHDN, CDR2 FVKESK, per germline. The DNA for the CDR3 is TGTGCCAGCAGCCAGGACCAGCCCTACGAGCAGTACTTC. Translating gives CASSQDQPYEQYF.

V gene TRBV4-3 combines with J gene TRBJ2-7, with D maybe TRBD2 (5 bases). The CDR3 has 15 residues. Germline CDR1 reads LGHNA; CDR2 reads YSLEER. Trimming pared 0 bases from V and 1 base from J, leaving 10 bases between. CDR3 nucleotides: TGCGCCAGCAGCCAAGATTCGGGATTTTCCTACGAGCAGTACTTC. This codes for CASSQDSGFSYEQYF.

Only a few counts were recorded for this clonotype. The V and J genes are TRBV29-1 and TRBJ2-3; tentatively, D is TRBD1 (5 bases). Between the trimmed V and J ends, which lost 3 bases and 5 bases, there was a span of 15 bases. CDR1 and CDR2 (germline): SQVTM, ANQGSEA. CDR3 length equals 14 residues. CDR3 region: CSVDGVYTGDTQYF. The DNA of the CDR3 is TGCAGCGTTGACGGCGTCTACACAGGAGATACGCAGTATTTT.

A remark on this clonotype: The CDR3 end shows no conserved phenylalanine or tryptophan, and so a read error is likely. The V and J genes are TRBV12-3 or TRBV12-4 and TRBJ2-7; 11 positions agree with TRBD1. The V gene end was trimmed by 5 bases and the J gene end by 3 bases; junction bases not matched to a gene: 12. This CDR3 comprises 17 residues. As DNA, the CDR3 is TGTGCCAGCAGTCCACGCCTGGGACAGGGGGGCTACTACGAGCAGTACTGC. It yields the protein CASSPRLGQGGYYEQYC.

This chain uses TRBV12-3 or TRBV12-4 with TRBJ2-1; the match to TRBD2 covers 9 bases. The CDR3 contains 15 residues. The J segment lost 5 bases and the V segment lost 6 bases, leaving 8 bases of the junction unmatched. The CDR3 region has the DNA TGTGCCAGCAGGGGACTAGCCCCTCGGCACAATGAGCAGTTCTTC. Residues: CASRGLAPRHNEQFF.

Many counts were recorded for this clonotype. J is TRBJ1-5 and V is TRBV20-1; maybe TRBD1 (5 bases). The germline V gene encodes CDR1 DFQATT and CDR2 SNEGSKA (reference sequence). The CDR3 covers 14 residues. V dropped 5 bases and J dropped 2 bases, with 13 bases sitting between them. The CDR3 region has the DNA TGCAGTGCTCCATCAGGGATACGCAATCAGCCCCAGCATTTT. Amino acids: CSAPSGIRNQPQHF.

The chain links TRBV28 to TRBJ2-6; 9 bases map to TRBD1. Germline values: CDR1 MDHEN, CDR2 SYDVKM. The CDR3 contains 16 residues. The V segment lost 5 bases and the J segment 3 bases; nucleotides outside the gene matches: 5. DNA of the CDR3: TGTGCCAGCAGTCACAGGGGGCAGGGTGGGGCCAACGTCCTGACTTTC. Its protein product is CASSHRGQGGANVLTF.

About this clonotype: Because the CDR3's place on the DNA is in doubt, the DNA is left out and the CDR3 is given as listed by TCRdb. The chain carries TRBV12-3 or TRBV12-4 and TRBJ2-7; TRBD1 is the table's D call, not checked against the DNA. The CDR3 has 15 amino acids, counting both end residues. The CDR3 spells CASSSSGQGSYEQYF.

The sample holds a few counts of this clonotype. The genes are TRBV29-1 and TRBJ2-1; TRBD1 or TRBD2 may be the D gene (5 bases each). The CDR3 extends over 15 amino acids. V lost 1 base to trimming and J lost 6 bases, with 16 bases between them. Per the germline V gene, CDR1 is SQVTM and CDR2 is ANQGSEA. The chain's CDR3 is CSVEGKGDPVNEQFF. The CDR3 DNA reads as TGCAGCGTTGAAGGTAAAGGGGACCCGGTCAATGAGCAGTTCTTC.

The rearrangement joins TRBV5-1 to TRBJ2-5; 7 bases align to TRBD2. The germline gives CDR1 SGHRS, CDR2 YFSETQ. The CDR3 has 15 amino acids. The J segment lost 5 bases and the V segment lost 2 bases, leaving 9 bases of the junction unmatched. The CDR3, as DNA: TGCGCCAGCAGCTTCTACGGCGGGAGAGGGGAGACCCAGTACTTC. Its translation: CASSFYGGRGETQYF.

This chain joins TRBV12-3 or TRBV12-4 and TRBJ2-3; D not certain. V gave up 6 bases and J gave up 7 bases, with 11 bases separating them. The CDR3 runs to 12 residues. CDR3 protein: CASSRDGYTQYF. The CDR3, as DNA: TGTGCCAGCAGCAGAGACGGTTATACGCAGTATTTT.

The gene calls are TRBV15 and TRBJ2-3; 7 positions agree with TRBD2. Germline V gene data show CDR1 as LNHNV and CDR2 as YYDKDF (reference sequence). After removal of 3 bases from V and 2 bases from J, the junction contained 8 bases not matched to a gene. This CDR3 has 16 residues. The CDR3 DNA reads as TGTGCCACCAGCAGGGACTTGGGACTACACACAGATACGCAGTATTTT. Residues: CATSRDLGLHTDTQYF.